These 31 T cell receptor beta chains originate from one sample sequenced in a study of T cell repertoires in cytomegalovirus infection. In TCRdb, the reads were re-called with MiXCR into one record per CDR3 protein. The sample yields some 150,000 distinct CDR3 sequences, 6.5% seen once. Material: PBMCs. The receptors here all came from a human donor in good health (CMV status not recorded). Some clones in this sample may be carry-over from other donors' samples.

The rearrangement links TRBV7-9 to TRBJ2-5, with TRBD2 matching over 7 bases. Germline CDR1 is SEHNR and CDR2 is FQNEAQ (reference sequence). J gave up 1 base and V 3 bases, and 11 bases lay outside the gene matches. The CDR3 loop spans 17 amino acids. CDR3 amino acids: CASSLNRLAAFQETQYF. CDR3 nucleotides: TGTGCCAGCAGCTTGAACCGTCTAGCGGCCTTCCAAGAGACCCAGTACTTC.

On this clonotype itself: The junction does not match germline at one end; this may be a read error. This chain connects TRBV6-6 to TRBJ1-2; 9 nucleotides line up with TRBD1. The CDR3 totals 17 residues. Germline CDR1 reads MNHNY; CDR2 reads SVGAGI (reference sequence). The CDR3 DNA is TGTGCCAGCAGTTACGACAGGTCCGGGACAGGGAACTCTGGCTACACCTTC. Its translation is CASSYDRSGTGNSGYTF.

The CDR3 sequence: CSARSPGETQYF. The CDR3 bases are TGCAGTGCTAGAAGCCCAGGGGAGACCCAGTACTTC. V is TRBV20-1 and J is TRBJ2-5; TRBD1 might be the D (5 bases). Germline V gene sequence: CDR1 DFQATT, CDR2 SNEGSKA (reference sequence). Trimming took 2 bases from V and 5 from J, leaving 9 bases between them. The CDR3 totals 12 residues.

This clonotype came up many times. The CDR3 DNA is TGTGCCAGCGGGACAGACCTTAATCAGCCCCAGCATTTT. Its protein is CASGTDLNQPQHF. The chain is built from TRBV7-8 and TRBJ1-5, with 7 bases matching TRBD1. Germline CDR1 SGHVS, CDR2 FQNEAQ. V gave up 8 bases and J gave up 4 bases; unmatched junction bases: 5. The CDR3 sequence is 13 residues long.

This clonotype was observed a few times. This sequence joins TRBV20-1 and TRBJ2-5, with D perhaps matching TRBD1 (6 bases). Trimming shortened V by 5 bases and J by 2 bases, and 15 bases separated the two germline ends. The CDR3 loop spans 14 amino acids. Germline CDR1 and CDR2: DFQATT and SNEGSKA (reference sequence). CDR3 coding DNA: TGCAGTGCTGCCAGTGGGGGCGAACAAGAGACCCAGTACTTC. Its protein is CSAASGGEQETQYF.

This clonotype has ten or more counts. This chain joins TRBV12-3 or TRBV12-4 and TRBJ1-3; D gene unclear. The CDR3 runs 14 residues. V was shortened by 3 bases and J by 0 bases, with 6 bases between the two germline ends. This CDR3 reads CASSFAHSGNTIYF. CDR3 DNA sequence: TGTGCCAGCAGTTTCGCCCACTCTGGAAACACCATATATTTT.

This clonotype was counted at least ten times. V and J are TRBV19 and TRBJ2-1, with D tentatively TRBD1 or TRBD2 (5 bases each). Per germline, CDR1 LNHDA and CDR2 SQIVND (reference sequence). V was clipped by 2 bases and J by 2 bases, with 13 bases between them. The CDR3 has 16 residues. The CDR3 sequence: CASSILGTGPYNEQFF. The CDR3 DNA sequence: TGTGCCAGTAGTATATTAGGGACGGGACCCTACAATGAGCAGTTCTTC.

Notes on this clonotype: A much larger clone lies a single base off, so this may be a read error. CDR3 region: CSASTSGRDSDTQYF. The CDR3 region has the DNA TGCAGTGCTTCGACTAGCGGTCGAGACTCAGATACGCAGTATTTT. V and J are TRBV20-1 and TRBJ2-3; TRBD2 matches 9 bases. The CDR3 loop spans 15 amino acids. The germline CDR1 and CDR2 sequences are DFQATT and SNEGSKA (reference sequence). V was clipped by 5 bases and J by 4 bases; unmatched bases: 10.

This clonotype was picked up many times. The CDR3 DNA is TGTGCCAGCAGTTACTCGTGGGGAAAGGACTATGGCTACACCTTC. Its translation is CASSYSWGKDYGYTF. The chain employs TRBV6-6 and TRBJ1-2; D gene unclear. The V gene's germline CDR1 is MNHNY and CDR2 SVGAGI (reference sequence). V was trimmed by 0 bases and J by 3 bases, leaving 11 bases between them. The CDR3 is made up of 15 amino acids.

The table lists this clonotype with many counts. This chain uses TRBV4-2 with TRBJ2-7; 9 nucleotides match TRBD1. V shed 5 bases, J shed 4 bases, and the junction held 9 bases outside the gene matches. From germline, CDR1 is LGHNA and CDR2 YNFKEQ. The CDR3 runs 15 residues. The CDR3 here is CASSSRQGVSYEQYF. The CDR3 nucleotides read TGTGCCAGCAGCTCTCGACAGGGGGTATCGTACGAGCAGTACTTC.

This clonotype came up a few times. V and J are TRBV3-1 and TRBJ2-7; 8 bases line up with TRBD2. Germline V lookup: CDR1 LGHDT, CDR2 YNNKEL (reference sequence). This CDR3 comprises 14 residues. J lost 0 bases, V lost 4 bases, and 2 bases had no gene match. CDR3 amino acids: CASSRGTSSYEQYF. CDR3 nucleotides: TGTGCCAGCAGCCGCGGGACTAGCTCCTACGAGCAGTACTTC.

At least ten counts were recorded for this clonotype. CDR3 protein: CASSVAGLPGGSYNEQFF. In DNA, the CDR3 is TGTGCCAGCAGCGTAGCAGGGCTGCCAGGAGGGTCCTACAATGAGCAGTTCTTC. The rearrangement joins TRBV9 to TRBJ2-1, with a weak D call TRBD2 (6 bases). V shed 0 bases and J shed 1 base, with 17 bases lying between them. The CDR3 covers 18 residues. The germline V gene has CDR1 SGDLS and CDR2 YYNGEE. The variable domain in full, completed from reference TRBV9 and TRBJ2-1, reads DSGVTQTPKHLITATGQRVTLRCSPRSGDLSVYWYQQSLDQGLQFLIQYYNGEERAKGNILERFSAQQFPDLHSELNLSSLELGDSALYFCASSVAGLPGGSYNEQFFGPGTRLTVL.

This clonotype has ten or more counts. The DNA of the CDR3 is TGTGCCAGCAGCCGGGGACTAGCGGCACACACCGGGGAGCTGTTTTTT. This translates into CASSRGLAAHTGELFF. The chain is built from TRBV7-2 and TRBJ2-2; the match to TRBD2 covers 11 bases. The CDR3 consists of 16 residues. Trimming took 5 bases from V and 3 from J; bases not matched to a gene: 5. Per germline, CDR1 SGHTA and CDR2 FQGNSA.

This clonotype was found many times. The chain couples TRBV7-6 to TRBJ1-2; tentative D call: TRBD1 (5 bases). Germline V gives CDR1 SGHVS, CDR2 FNYEAQ. The CDR3 has 12 amino acids. V lost 3 bases and J 6 bases, leaving 8 bases between the germline ends. The CDR3: CASSFPGHGYTF. CDR3 DNA sequence: TGTGCCAGCAGCTTTCCGGGGCATGGCTACACCTTC.

CDR3 nucleotides: TGTGCCAGCAGCGCAGGGATTCAACTGTTTTTT. Translating gives CASSAGIQLFF. This chain links TRBV12-3 or TRBV12-4 with TRBJ1-4; tentatively, D is TRBD1 (5 bases). Trimming cost V 6 bases and J 12 bases, with 11 bases left between them. The CDR3 length is 11 residues.

This clonotype occurred many times. This chain connects TRBV19 to TRBJ2-7; 12 bases line up with TRBD1. Trimming at V came to 8 bases and at J to 5 bases, leaving 7 bases not matched to a gene. This CDR3 contains 14 residues. In germline, CDR1 is LNHDA, CDR2 SQIVND (reference sequence). As DNA, the CDR3 is TGTGCCAGTTCCGGGACAGGGGGCTTCAACGAGCAGTACTTC. This sequence encodes CASSGTGGFNEQYF. Full variable domain (remainder filled in from reference TRBV19 and TRBJ2-7): DGGITQSPKYLFRKEGQNVTLSCEQNLNHDAMYWYRQDPGQGLRLIYYSQIVNDFQKGDIAEGYSVSREKKESFPLTVTSAQKNPTAFYLCASSGTGGFNEQYFGPGTRLTVT.

The J gene is TRBJ2-6, the V gene TRBV14, with D possibly matching TRBD1 (7 bases). V lost 5 bases to trimming and J lost 0 bases, with 11 bases between them. The CDR3 totals 16 residues. Germline V CDR1 and CDR2: SGHDN, FVKESK. CDR3 sequence (DNA): TGTGCCAGCAGCACCCAGGGGGGCTCTGGGGCCAACGTCCTGACTTTC. The encoded protein is CASSTQGGSGANVLTF.

This clonotype has just a few counts. The rearrangement joins TRBV4-2 to TRBJ1-1; D is undetermined. CDR1 and CDR2 from the germline V gene are LGHNA and YNFKEQ. The CDR3 covers 15 residues. V was shortened by 1 base and J by 2 bases, with 11 bases between the two germline ends. The CDR3 sequence is CASSQVAGTNTEAFF. The CDR3 DNA sequence: TGTGCCAGCAGCCAAGTCGCAGGAACTAACACTGAAGCTTTCTTT.

This clonotype came up many times. The chain links TRBV4-3 to TRBJ2-3; no clear D. Germline-derived CDR1 and CDR2 are LGHNA and YSLEER. The ends were cut back, 4 bases at V and 5 bases at J, with 10 bases in the middle. This CDR3 contains 13 residues. CDR3 bases: TGCGCCAGCAGCCTTGATGGGCGAGATACGCAGTATTTT. As protein: CASSLDGRDTQYF.

This clonotype was counted only a few times. The chain is built from TRBV5-1 and TRBJ1-2, with a possible D match to TRBD1 (5 bases). Trimming pared 0 bases from V and 4 bases from J, leaving 10 bases between. This CDR3 comprises 14 residues. The germline V gene has CDR1 SGHRS and CDR2 YFSETQ. This chain's CDR3 is CASSLGGEPYGYTF. The CDR3, as DNA: TGCGCCAGCAGCTTGGGGGGGGAGCCCTATGGCTACACCTTC.

This clonotype appeared a few times. The chain uses TRBV19 and TRBJ1-6; TRBD1 matches at 7 bases. With V trimmed by 4 bases and J by 10 bases, 7 bases remained unmatched. Germline-derived CDR1 and CDR2 are LNHDA and SQIVND (reference sequence). CDR3 length: 14 residues. The DNA of the CDR3 is TGTGCCAGTAGTAATACAGGGGTGGGATCACCCCTCCACTTT. This translates into CASSNTGVGSPLHF.

In this sample, this clonotype turned up many times. This chain links TRBV11-2 with TRBJ1-2; TRBD1 might be the D (5 bases). This CDR3 is built from 14 residues. Germline V lookup: CDR1 SGHAT, CDR2 FQNNGV. Trimming left V 5 bases short and J 4 bases short, with 14 bases between. CDR3 loop: CASSPELQGYGYTF. CDR3 sequence (DNA): TGTGCCAGCAGCCCGGAGCTGCAGGGCTATGGCTACACCTTC.

The J gene is TRBJ1-1, the V gene TRBV20-1, with a possible D match to TRBD1 (5 bases). The CDR3 loop spans 14 amino acids. Germline lookup yields CDR1 DFQATT and CDR2 SNEGSKA (reference sequence). The V end was cut by 5 bases, the J end by 0 bases, with 13 bases between. CDR3 DNA sequence: TGCAGTGCTGGGTCTGGGACGGTGAACACTGAAGCTTTCTTT. It encodes CSAGSGTVNTEAFF.

This clonotype was detected ten times or more. The chain combines TRBV7-3 with TRBJ2-5, with 7 positions matching TRBD2. The CDR3 loop spans 15 amino acids. V lost 5 bases to trimming and J lost 3 bases; unmatched junction nucleotides: 9. CDR1 and CDR2 from the germline V gene are SGHTA and FQGTGA. The CDR3 nucleotides read TGTGCCAGCAGCCCAGGCACTAGCGAGGAAGAGACCCAGTACTTC. It specifies CASSPGTSEEETQYF.

The J gene is TRBJ2-5, the V gene TRBV28; D remains ambiguous. This CDR3 has 14 amino acids. The germline V gene has CDR1 MDHEN and CDR2 SYDVKM. The V and J ends lost 4 bases and 5 bases respectively, with 14 bases between them. CDR3 DNA sequence: TGTGCCAGCAGTTCACAAATAACGAGGGAGACCCAGTACTTC. This encodes CASSSQITRETQYF.

This clonotype was seen ten or more times. The chain couples TRBV6-1 to TRBJ2-2; D is unclear. The germline V and J ends were trimmed by 8 bases and 3 bases, with 4 bases remaining between them. CDR1 MNHNS and CDR2 SASEGT come from the germline V gene. CDR3 length equals 11 residues. The CDR3 is CASRDTGELFF. In nucleotides, the CDR3 is TGTGCCAGCCGGGACACCGGGGAGCTGTTTTTT.

This clonotype was recorded a few times. The chain combines TRBV5-1 with TRBJ2-7, with TRBD1 identical over 9 bases. Germline V gene data show CDR1 as SGHRS and CDR2 as YFSETQ. The CDR3 runs 13 residues. V lost 4 bases, J lost 5 bases, and 4 bases stayed unmatched. This chain's CDR3 is CASSKWTGDEQYF. CDR3 DNA: TGCGCCAGCAGCAAATGGACAGGGGACGAGCAGTACTTC.

Ten or more counts support this clonotype. The rearrangement links TRBV7-9 to TRBJ2-7, with D perhaps TRBD1 (8 bases). The CDR3 is 15 amino acids. With 3 bases removed from V and 2 bases from J, the gap between germline ends came to 14 bases. The germline V gene encodes CDR1 SEHNR and CDR2 FQNEAQ (reference sequence). CDR3 amino acids: CASSFVTGGAYEQYF. The DNA of the CDR3 is TGTGCCAGCAGCTTCGTTACAGGGGGGGCCTACGAGCAGTACTTC.

This clonotype was picked up many times. The chain is built from TRBV7-3 and TRBJ2-1; TRBD2 agrees at 12 bases. Germline lookup yields CDR1 SGHTA and CDR2 FQGTGA. V lost 5 bases, J lost 7 bases, and 6 bases stayed unmatched. The CDR3 extends over 15 amino acids. The chain's CDR3 is CASSAGLAGHNEQFF. Written as DNA, the CDR3 is TGTGCCAGCAGCGCGGGACTAGCGGGTCATAATGAGCAGTTCTTC.

The chain recombines TRBV4-2 with TRBJ2-7; perhaps TRBD2 as D (6 bases). This CDR3 is 17 amino acids long. The V and J ends lost 0 bases and 0 bases respectively, with 15 bases between them. Germline values: CDR1 LGHNA, CDR2 YNFKEQ. Here the CDR3 DNA reads TGTGCCAGCAGCCAAGAAACGGCGGGGTCTCCCTCCTACGAGCAGTACTTC. Amino acids: CASSQETAGSPSYEQYF.

This clonotype appeared many times. The chain carries TRBV7-8 and TRBJ2-1; 14 nucleotides agree with TRBD2. Germline V gives CDR1 SGHVS, CDR2 FQNEAQ. The junction had 5 bases not matched to a gene; V was cut back by 5 bases and J by 5 bases. CDR3 length equals 16 residues. The CDR3 coding sequence is TGTGCCAGCAGCGCTGGACTAGCGGGGGGAAACAATGAGCAGTTCTTC. Protein product: CASSAGLAGGNNEQFF.